This TCR beta chain emerged from a study of shared clonotypes between healthy human individuals. About this clone: What it binds is unknown.

The study drew its donors from healthy HIV-negative adults without recent acute infections or vaccinations. The CD4+ fraction was divided into a CD45RA+ naive subset and a CD45RA-negative memory subset. This CDR3 contains 15 residues. The germline gives CDR1 LGHNA, CDR2 YSLEER. Trimming shortened V by 1 base and J by 4 bases, and 13 bases separated the two germline ends. General observations from the study: Represented diversity (both genetic and exposure-history) was limited by the small number of donors.

Original data processing: Quality scores were absent from the junction-only immunoSEQ sequences, so filtering differed. Clones were sequenced by immunoSEQ multiplex PCR, and TCRdb holds only the in-frame ones, with some missing. V and J calls plus clone size are reproduced from that table; the DNA served to infer D and trimming. The table has 2 million to 2.5 million clones, approximately 95% seen once. Specimen: naive CD4+ T cells from PBMCs. As for subset: CD45RA+ positively selected. The TCR sequence derives from a man in his late teens or twenties in good health. Some clones in this sample may be carry-over from other donors' samples. The chain joins TRBV4-3 to TRBJ1-1; possibly TRBD1 for D (6 bases). The CDR3 nucleotides read TGCGCCAGCAGCCAAGGTCCGGGGGCGAGCACTGAAGCTTTCTTT. This encodes CASSQGPGASTEAFF.